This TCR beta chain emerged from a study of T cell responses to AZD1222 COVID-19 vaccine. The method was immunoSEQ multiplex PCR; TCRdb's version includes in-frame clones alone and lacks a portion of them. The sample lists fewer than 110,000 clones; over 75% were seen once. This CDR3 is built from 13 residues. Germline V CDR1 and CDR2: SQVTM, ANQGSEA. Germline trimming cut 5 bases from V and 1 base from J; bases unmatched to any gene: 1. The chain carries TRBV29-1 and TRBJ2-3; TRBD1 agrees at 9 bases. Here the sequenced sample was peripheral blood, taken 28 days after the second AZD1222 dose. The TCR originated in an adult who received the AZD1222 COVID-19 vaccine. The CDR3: CSVRTGGTDTQYF. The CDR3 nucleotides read TGCAGCGTTCGGACAGGGGGCACAGATACGCAGTATTTT.